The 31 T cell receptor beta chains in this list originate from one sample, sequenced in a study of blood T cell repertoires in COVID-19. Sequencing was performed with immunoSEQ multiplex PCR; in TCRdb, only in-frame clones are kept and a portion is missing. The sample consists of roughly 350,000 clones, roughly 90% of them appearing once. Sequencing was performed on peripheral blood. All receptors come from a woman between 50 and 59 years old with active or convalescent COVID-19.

The CDR3: CASRDLGRGEQYF. The CDR3 bases are TGTGCCAGCAGGGATCTGGGCCGGGGGGAGCAGTACTTC. This rearrangement joins TRBV6-5 to TRBJ2-7; D perhaps matches TRBD2 (6 bases). Germline CDR1 and CDR2: MNHEY and SVGAGI. The CDR3 extends over 13 amino acids. V lost 6 bases, J lost 7 bases, and 16 bases lay in between.

CDR3 sequence: CSVEGNYGYTF. The CDR3 DNA reads TGCAGCGTCGAGGGTAACTATGGCTACACCTTC. This chain uses TRBV29-1 with TRBJ1-2, with no clear D. The CDR3 runs to 11 residues. Trimming removed 6 bases from V and 1 base from J, with 6 bases in between. Per the germline V gene, CDR1 is SQVTM and CDR2 is ANQGSEA.

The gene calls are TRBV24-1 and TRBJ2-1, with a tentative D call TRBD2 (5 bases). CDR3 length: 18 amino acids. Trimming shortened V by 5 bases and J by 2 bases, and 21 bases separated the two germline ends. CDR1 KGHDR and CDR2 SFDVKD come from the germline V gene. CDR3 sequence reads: CATSVAPSLRSTYNEQFF. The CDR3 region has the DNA TGTGCCACCAGTGTAGCGCCGTCGTTGAGGAGCACCTACAATGAGCAGTTCTTC.

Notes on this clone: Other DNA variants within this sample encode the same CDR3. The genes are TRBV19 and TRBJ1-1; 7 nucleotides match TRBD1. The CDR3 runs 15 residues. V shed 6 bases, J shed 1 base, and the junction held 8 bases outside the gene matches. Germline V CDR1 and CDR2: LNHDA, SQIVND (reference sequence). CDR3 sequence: CASSRQGRGNTEAFF. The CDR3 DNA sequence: TGTGCCAGTAGCCGACAGGGCAGAGGGAACACTGAAGCTTTCTTT.

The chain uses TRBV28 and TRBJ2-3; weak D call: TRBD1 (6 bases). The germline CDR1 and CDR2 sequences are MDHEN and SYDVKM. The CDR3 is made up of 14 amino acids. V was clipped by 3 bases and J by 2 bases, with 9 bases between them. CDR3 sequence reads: CASSFGQHTDTQYF. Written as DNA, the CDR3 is TGTGCCAGCAGTTTCGGACAGCACACAGATACGCAGTATTTT.

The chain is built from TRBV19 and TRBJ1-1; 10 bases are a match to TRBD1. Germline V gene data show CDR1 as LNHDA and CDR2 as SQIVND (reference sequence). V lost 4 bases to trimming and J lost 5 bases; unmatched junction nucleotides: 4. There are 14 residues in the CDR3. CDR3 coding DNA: TGTGCCAGTAGTACGACAGGGGGCTGGACTGAAGCTTTCTTT. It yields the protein CASSTTGGWTEAFF. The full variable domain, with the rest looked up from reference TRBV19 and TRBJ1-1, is DGGITQSPKYLFRKEGQNVTLSCEQNLNHDAMYWYRQDPGQGLRLIYYSQIVNDFQKGDIAEGYSVSREKKESFPLTVTSAQKNPTAFYLCASSTTGGWTEAFFGQGTRLTVV.

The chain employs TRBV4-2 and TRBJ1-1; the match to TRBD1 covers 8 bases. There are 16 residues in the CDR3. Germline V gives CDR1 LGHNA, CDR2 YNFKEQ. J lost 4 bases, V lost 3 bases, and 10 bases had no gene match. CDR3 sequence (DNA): TGTGCCAGCAGCCACCCCCCGGACAGGGAGGGCACTGAAGCTTTCTTT. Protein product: CASSHPPDREGTEAFF.

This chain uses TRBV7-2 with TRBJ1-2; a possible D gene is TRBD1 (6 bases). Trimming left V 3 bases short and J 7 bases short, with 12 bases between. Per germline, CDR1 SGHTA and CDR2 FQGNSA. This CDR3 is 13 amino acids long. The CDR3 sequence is CASSFEQGIGYTF. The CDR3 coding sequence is TGTGCCAGCAGCTTTGAACAGGGTATTGGCTACACCTTC.

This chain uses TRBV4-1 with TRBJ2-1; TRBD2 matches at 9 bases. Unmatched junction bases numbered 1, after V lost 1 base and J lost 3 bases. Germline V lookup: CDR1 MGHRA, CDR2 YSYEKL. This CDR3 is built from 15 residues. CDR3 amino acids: CASSQGGGDYNEQFF. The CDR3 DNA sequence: TGCGCCAGCAGCCAAGGCGGGGGGGACTACAATGAGCAGTTCTTC.

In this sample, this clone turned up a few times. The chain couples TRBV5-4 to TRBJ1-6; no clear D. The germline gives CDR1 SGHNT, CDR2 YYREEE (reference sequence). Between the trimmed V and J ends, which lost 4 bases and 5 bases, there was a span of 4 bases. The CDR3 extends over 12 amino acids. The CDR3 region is CASSSNNSPLHF. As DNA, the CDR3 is TGTGCCAGCAGCAGCAATAATTCACCCCTCCACTTT.

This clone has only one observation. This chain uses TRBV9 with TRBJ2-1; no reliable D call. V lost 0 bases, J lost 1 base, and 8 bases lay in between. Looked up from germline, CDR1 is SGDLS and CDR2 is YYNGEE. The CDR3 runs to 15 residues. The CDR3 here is CASSVDSWSYNEQFF. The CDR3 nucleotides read TGTGCCAGCAGCGTAGATAGCTGGTCCTACAATGAGCAGTTCTTC. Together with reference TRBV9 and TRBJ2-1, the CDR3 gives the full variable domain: DSGVTQTPKHLITATGQRVTLRCSPRSGDLSVYWYQQSLDQGLQFLIQYYNGEERAKGNILERFSAQQFPDLHSELNLSSLELGDSALYFCASSVDSWSYNEQFFGPGTRLTVL.

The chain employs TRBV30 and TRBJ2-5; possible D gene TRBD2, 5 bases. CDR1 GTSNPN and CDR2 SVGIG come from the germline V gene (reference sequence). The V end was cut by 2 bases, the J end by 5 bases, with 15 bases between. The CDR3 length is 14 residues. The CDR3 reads CAWSRGIAQETQYF. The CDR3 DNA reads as TGTGCCTGGAGTCGGGGAATAGCGCAGGAGACCCAGTACTTC.

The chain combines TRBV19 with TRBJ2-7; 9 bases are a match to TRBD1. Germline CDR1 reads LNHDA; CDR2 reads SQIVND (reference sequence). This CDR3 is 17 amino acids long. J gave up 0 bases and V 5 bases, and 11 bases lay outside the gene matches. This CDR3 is CASSEGQGKIASYEQYF. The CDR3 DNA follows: TGTGCCAGTAGTGAGGGACAGGGAAAAATTGCCTCCTACGAGCAGTACTTC.

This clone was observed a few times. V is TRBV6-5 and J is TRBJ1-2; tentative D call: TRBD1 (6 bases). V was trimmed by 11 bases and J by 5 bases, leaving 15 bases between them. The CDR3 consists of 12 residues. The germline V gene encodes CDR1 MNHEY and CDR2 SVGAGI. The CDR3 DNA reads TGTGCCGGCTCCAGGACAGCATATGGCTACACCTTC. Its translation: CAGSRTAYGYTF.

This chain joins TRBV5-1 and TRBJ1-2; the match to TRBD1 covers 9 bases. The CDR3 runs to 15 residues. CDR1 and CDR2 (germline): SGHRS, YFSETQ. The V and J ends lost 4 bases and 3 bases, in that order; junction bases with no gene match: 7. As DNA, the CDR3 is TGCGCCAGCAGCCCATGGACAGGGGATGACTATGGCTACACCTTC. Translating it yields CASSPWTGDDYGYTF. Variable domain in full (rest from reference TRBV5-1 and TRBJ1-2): KAGVTQTPRYLIKTRGQQVTLSCSPISGHRSVSWYQQTPGQGLQFLFEYFSETQRNKGNFPGRFSGRQFSNSRSEMNVSTLELGDSALYLCASSPWTGDDYGYTFGSGTRLTVV.

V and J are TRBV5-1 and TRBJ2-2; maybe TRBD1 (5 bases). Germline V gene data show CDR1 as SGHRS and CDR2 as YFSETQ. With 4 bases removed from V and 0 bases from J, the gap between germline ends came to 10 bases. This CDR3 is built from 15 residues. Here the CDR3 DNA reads TGCGCCAGCAGCCCTAGGGGAACGAACACCGGGGAGCTGTTTTTT. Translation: CASSPRGTNTGELFF. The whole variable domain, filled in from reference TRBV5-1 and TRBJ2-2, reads KAGVTQTPRYLIKTRGQQVTLSCSPISGHRSVSWYQQTPGQGLQFLFEYFSETQRNKGNFPGRFSGRQFSNSRSEMNVSTLELGDSALYLCASSPRGTNTGELFFGEGSRLTVL.

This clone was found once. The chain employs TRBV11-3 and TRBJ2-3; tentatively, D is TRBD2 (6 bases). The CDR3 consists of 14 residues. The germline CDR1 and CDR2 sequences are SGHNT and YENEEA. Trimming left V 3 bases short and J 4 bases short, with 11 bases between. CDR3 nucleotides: TGTGCCAGCAGCTTGACTAGTCCGCCAGATACGCAGTATTTT. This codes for CASSLTSPPDTQYF. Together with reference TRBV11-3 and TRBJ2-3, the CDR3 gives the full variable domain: EAGVVQSPRYKIIEKKQPVAFWCNPISGHNTLYWYLQNLGQGPELLIRYENEEAVDDSQLPKDRFSAERLKGVDSTLKIQPAELGDSAVYLCASSLTSPPDTQYFGPGTRLTVL.

The CDR3 region is CASSILADITNEQFF. CDR3 sequence (DNA): TGTGCCAGCAGTATTCTAGCGGATATAACGAATGAGCAGTTCTTC. This chain uses TRBV2 with TRBJ2-1; the match to TRBD2 covers 7 bases. CDR1 is SNHLY, CDR2 FYNNEI, per germline. V shed 5 bases and J 7 bases; nucleotides not matched to a gene: 11. The CDR3 has 15 amino acids.

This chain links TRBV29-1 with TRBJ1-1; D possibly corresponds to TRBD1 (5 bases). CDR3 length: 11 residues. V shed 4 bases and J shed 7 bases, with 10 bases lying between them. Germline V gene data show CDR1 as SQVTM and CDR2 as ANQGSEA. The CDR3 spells CSVASGGEAFF. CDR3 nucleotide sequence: TGCAGCGTTGCGTCCGGGGGTGAAGCTTTCTTT.

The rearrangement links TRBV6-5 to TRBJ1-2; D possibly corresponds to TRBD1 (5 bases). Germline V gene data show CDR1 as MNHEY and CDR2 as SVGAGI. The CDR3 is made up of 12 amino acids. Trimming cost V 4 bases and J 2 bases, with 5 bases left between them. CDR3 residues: CASSSGNYGYTF. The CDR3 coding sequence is TGTGCCAGCAGTTCAGGGAACTATGGCTACACCTTC.

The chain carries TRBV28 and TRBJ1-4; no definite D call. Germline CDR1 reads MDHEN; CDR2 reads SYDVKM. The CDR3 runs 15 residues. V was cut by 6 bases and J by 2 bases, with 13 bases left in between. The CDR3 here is CASRVGGPTNEKLFF. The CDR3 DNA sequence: TGTGCCAGCAGGGTTGGAGGACCCACTAATGAAAAACTGTTTTTT.

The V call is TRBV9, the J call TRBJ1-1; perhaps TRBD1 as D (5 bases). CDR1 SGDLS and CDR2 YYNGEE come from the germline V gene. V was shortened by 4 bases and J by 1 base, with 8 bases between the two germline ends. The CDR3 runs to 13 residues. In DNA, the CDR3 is TGTGCCAGCAGCCCCCAGGGGAACACTGAAGCTTTCTTT. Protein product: CASSPQGNTEAFF.

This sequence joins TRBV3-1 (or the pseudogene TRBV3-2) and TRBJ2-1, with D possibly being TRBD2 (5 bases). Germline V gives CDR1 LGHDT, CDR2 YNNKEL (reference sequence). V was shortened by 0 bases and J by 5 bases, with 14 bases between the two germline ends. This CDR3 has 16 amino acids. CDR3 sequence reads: CASSQEVRLPHNEQFF. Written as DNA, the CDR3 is TGTGCCAGCAGCCAAGAGGTACGACTACCCCACAATGAGCAGTTCTTC.

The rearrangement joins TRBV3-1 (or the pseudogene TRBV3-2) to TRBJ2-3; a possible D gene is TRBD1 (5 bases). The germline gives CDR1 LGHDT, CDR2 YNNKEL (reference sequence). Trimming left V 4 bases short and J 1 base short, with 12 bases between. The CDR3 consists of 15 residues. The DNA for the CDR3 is TGTGCCAGCAGCCCAGGGTCGGTTCGCACAGATACGCAGTATTTT. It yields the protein CASSPGSVRTDTQYF.

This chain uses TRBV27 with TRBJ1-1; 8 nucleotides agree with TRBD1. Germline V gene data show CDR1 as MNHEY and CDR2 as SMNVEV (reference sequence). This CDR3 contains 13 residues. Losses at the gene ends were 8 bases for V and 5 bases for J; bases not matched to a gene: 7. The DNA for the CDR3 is TGTGCCAGCCGACAGGGGATGAGTACTGAAGCTTTCTTT. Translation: CASRQGMSTEAFF.

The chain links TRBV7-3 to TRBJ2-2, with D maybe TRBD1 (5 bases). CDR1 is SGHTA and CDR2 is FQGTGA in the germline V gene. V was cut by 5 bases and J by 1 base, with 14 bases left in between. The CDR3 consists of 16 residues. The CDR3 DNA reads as TGTGCCAGCAGCATCTTCAGGGTGGAGAACACCGGGGAGCTGTTTTTT. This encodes CASSIFRVENTGELFF.

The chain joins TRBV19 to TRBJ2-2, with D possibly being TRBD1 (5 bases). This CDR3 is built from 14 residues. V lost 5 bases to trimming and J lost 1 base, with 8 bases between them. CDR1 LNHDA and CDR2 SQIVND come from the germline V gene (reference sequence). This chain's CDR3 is CASSLTGNTGELFF. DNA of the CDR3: TGTGCCAGTAGTTTAACAGGGAACACCGGGGAGCTGTTTTTT. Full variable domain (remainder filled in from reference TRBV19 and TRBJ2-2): DGGITQSPKYLFRKEGQNVTLSCEQNLNHDAMYWYRQDPGQGLRLIYYSQIVNDFQKGDIAEGYSVSREKKESFPLTVTSAQKNPTAFYLCASSLTGNTGELFFGEGSRLTVL.

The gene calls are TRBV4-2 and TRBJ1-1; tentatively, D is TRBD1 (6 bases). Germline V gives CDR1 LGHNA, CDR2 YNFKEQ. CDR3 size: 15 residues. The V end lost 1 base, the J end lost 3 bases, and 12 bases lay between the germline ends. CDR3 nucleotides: TGTGCCAGCAGCCAAGTGAACAGGGCGGACACTGAAGCTTTCTTT. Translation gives CASSQVNRADTEAFF.

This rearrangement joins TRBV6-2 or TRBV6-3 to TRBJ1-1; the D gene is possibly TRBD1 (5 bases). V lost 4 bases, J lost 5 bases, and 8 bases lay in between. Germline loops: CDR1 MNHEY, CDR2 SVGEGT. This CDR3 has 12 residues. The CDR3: CASSWRGTEAFF. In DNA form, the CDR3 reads TGTGCCAGCAGTTGGAGGGGTACTGAAGCTTTCTTT.

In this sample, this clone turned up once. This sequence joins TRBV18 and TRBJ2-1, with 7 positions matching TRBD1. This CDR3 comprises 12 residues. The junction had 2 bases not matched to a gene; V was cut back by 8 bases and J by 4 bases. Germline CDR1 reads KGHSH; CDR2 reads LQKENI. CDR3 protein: CASTDRYNEQFF. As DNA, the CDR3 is TGTGCCAGCACGGACAGGTACAATGAGCAGTTCTTC.

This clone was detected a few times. The CDR3 sequence: CAWSAQSRYGYTF. CDR3 nucleotides: TGTGCCTGGAGTGCACAGAGCCGCTATGGCTACACCTTC. This chain connects TRBV30 to TRBJ1-2, with D hard to call. Germline values: CDR1 GTSNPN, CDR2 SVGIG (reference sequence). Between the trimmed V and J ends, which lost 1 base and 4 bases, there was a span of 10 bases. This CDR3 comprises 13 residues.